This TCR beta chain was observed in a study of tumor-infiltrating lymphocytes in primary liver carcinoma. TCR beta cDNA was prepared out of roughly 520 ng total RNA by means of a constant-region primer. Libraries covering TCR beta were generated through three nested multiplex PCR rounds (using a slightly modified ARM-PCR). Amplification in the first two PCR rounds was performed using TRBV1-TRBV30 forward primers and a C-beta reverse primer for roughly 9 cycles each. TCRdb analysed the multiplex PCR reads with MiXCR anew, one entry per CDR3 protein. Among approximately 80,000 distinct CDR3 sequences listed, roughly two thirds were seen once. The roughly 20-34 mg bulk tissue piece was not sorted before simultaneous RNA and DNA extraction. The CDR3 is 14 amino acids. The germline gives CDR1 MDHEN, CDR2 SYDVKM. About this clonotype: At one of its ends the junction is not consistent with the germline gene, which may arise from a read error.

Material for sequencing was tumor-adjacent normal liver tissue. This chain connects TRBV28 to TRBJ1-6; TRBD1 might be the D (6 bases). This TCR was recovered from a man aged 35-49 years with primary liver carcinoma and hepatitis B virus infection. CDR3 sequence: CVSSPTGYNSRLHF. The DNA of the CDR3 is TGTGTCAGCAGCCCAACAGGGTATAATTCACGCCTCCACTTT.